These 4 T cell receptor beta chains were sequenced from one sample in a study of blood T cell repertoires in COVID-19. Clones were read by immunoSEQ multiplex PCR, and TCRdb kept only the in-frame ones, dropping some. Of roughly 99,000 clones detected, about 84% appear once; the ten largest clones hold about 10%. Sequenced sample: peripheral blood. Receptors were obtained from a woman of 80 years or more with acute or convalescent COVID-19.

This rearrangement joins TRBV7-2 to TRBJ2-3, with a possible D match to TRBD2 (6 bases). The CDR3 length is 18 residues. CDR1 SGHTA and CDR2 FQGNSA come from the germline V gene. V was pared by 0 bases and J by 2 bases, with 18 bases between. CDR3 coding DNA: TGTGCCAGCAGCTTAGCCCTTTTGGGCGCGGGGACCACAGATACGCAGTATTTT. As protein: CASSLALLGAGTTDTQYF.

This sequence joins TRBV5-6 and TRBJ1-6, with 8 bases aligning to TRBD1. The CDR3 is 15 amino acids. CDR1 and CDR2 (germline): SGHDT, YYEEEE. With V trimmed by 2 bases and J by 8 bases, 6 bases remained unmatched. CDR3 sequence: CASSFWTGRDSPLHF. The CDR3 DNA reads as TGTGCCAGCAGCTTCTGGACAGGGAGGGATTCACCCCTCCACTTT.

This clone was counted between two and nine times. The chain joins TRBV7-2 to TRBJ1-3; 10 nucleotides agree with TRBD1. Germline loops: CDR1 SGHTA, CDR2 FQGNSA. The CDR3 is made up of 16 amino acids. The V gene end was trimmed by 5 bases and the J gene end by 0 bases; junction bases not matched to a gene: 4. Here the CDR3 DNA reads TGTGCCAGCAGCCTGGACAGGGGGAACTCTGGAAACACCATATATTTT. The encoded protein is CASSLDRGNSGNTIYF.

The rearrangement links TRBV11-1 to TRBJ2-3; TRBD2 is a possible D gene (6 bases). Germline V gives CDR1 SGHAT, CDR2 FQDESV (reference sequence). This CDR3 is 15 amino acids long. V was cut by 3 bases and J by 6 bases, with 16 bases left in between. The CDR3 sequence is CASSLGGLPQDTQYF. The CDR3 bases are TGTGCCAGCAGCTTGGGGGGACTTCCGCAGGATACGCAGTATTTT. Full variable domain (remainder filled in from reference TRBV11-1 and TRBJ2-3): EAEVAQSPRYKITEKSQAVAFWCDPISGHATLYWYRQILGQGPELLVQFQDESVVDDSQLPKDRFSAERLKGVDSTLKIQPAELGDSAMYLCASSLGGLPQDTQYFGPGTRLTVL.